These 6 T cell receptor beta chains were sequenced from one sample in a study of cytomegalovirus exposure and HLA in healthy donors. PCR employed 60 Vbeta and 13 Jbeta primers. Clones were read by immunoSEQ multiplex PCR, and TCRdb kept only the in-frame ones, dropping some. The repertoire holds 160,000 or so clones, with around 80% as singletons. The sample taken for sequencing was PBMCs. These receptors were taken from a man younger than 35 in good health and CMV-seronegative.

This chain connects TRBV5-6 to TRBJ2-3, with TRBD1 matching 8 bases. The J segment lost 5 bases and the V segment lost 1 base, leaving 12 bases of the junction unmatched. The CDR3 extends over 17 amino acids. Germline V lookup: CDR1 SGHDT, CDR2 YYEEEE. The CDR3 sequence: CASSLLLSDRDIDTQYF. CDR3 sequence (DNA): TGTGCCAGCAGCTTGCTGCTGTCGGACAGGGATATAGATACGCAGTATTTT.

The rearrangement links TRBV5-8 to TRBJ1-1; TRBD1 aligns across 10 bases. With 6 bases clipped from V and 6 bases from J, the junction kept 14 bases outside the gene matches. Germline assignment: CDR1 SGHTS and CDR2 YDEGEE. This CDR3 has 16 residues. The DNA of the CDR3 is TGTGCCAGCACCTTTGCCGGGGGACAGGGGCTCTCTGAAGCTTTCTTT. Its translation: CASTFAGGQGLSEAFF.

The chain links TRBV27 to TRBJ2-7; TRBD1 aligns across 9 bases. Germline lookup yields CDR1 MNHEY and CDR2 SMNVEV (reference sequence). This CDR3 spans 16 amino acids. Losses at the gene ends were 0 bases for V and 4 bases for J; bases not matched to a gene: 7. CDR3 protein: CASSLSSGTGLYEQYF. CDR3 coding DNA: TGTGCCAGCAGTTTATCGTCCGGGACAGGGCTATACGAGCAGTACTTC.

The CDR3 region is CASSTSGLAGDLEQFF. CDR3 nucleotides: TGTGCCAGCAGCACCTCGGGACTAGCGGGAGATCTTGAGCAGTTCTTC. The chain combines TRBV5-4 with TRBJ2-1; 14 positions match TRBD2. This CDR3 has 16 amino acids. Trimming cost V 4 bases and J 9 bases; bases outside gene matches: 9. The germline V gene has CDR1 SGHNT and CDR2 YYREEE (reference sequence).

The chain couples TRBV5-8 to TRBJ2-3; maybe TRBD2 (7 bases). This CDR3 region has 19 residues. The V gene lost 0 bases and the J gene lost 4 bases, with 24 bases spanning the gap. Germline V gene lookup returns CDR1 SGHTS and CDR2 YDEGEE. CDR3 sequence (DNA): TGTGCCAGCAGCTTGGCCTGGGAAGGGAGTGCGGGGGCCGCAGATACGCAGTATTTT. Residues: CASSLAWEGSAGAADTQYF.

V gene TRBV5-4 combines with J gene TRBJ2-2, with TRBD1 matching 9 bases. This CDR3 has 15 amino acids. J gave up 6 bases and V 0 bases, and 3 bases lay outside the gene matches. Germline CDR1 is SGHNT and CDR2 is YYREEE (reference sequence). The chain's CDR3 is CASSLGTGVPGELFF. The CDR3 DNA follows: TGTGCCAGCAGCTTGGGGACAGGGGTGCCCGGGGAGCTGTTTTTT.